These 8 T cell receptor beta chains originate from one sample sequenced in a study of T-cell memory formation after mild COVID-19. MiXCR, applied by TCRdb to the 5' RACE reads, yields one record per CDR3 protein. The sample yields fewer than 300,000 distinct CDR3 sequences, about a sixth seen once. The material sequenced was PBMCs or a T cell subset sorted from them (not recorded which). These receptors all stem from a man between 18 and 29 years old who had mild COVID-19 (a few samples of this study predate the infection). Cell type and time point are not known.

The V call is TRBV7-3, the J call TRBJ2-5; TRBD1 is a possible D gene (5 bases). Germline lookup yields CDR1 SGHTA and CDR2 FQGTGA. There are 14 residues in the CDR3. Trimming left V 5 bases short and J 1 base short, with 11 bases between. The chain's CDR3 is CASSPTGSQETQYF. The CDR3 DNA sequence: TGTGCCAGCAGCCCTACAGGTTCCCAAGAGACCCAGTACTTC.

This clonotype has more than one count but fewer than ten. CDR3 in DNA: TGCGCCAGCAGCCCCCGACTAGCGGGCACCGGGGAGCTGTTTTTT. Amino acids: CASSPRLAGTGELFF. The V gene is TRBV4-1, the J gene TRBJ2-2, with TRBD2 matching 10 bases. The V segment lost 4 bases and the J segment 4 bases; nucleotides outside the gene matches: 3. The CDR3 runs to 15 residues. The germline V gene has CDR1 MGHRA and CDR2 YSYEKL.

This clonotype has at least ten counts. This chain links TRBV4-2 with TRBJ2-1; 15 bases are shared with TRBD2. Germline CDR1 LGHNA, CDR2 YNFKEQ. This CDR3 is 16 amino acids long. V gave up 4 bases and J gave up 4 bases; unmatched junction bases: 2. The CDR3 DNA is TGTGCCAGCAGCCGAGGACTAGCGGGGGGGTACAATGAGCAGTTCTTC. It yields the protein CASSRGLAGGYNEQFF.

This chain connects TRBV28 to TRBJ1-6; unclear D gene. V lost 7 bases, J lost 9 bases, and 22 bases lay in between. CDR3 length: 16 amino acids. The germline V gene encodes CDR1 MDHEN and CDR2 SYDVKM. The CDR3 region is CASTHRESRWGSPLHF. The CDR3 DNA is TGTGCCAGCACCCACCGGGAGTCCCGTTGGGGTTCACCCCTCCACTTT.

The chain couples TRBV24-1 to TRBJ2-2; perhaps TRBD2 as D (5 bases). Germline V gene lookup returns CDR1 KGHDR and CDR2 SFDVKD. The CDR3 runs to 11 residues. Trimming took 9 bases from V and 7 from J, leaving 8 bases between them. The CDR3 region has the DNA TGTGCCACCGAGGGATTCGGGGAGCTGTTTTTT. Its translation is CATEGFGELFF.

This chain connects TRBV6-2 or TRBV6-3 to TRBJ2-3, with TRBD1 as a possible D gene (5 bases). CDR3 length: 16 residues. The germline V gene has CDR1 MNHEY and CDR2 SVGEGT. V was cut by 5 bases and J by 0 bases, with 15 bases left in between. Here the CDR3 DNA reads TGTGCCAGCAGTCCGTACCAGGGTACGAGCACAGATACGCAGTATTTT. Protein sequence: CASSPYQGTSTDTQYF.

This clonotype appeared a few times. The chain combines TRBV24-1 with TRBJ2-1; TRBD2 might be the D (5 bases). The CDR3 length is 15 residues. The germline CDR1 and CDR2 sequences are KGHDR and SFDVKD. V lost 5 bases and J lost 8, with 18 bases in between. The CDR3 loop reads CATSGRDSRLDEQFF. CDR3 coding DNA: TGTGCCACCAGTGGACGGGATTCCCGGCTCGATGAGCAGTTCTTC.

This clonotype was seen just once. The V and J genes are TRBV7-9 and TRBJ1-5, with D maybe TRBD1 (6 bases). CDR1 and CDR2 (germline): SEHNR, FQNEAQ (reference sequence). V was pared by 3 bases and J by 7 bases, with 13 bases between. The CDR3 extends over 14 amino acids. CDR3 loop: CASSFGDMGQPQHF. The CDR3 coding sequence is TGTGCCAGCAGCTTCGGGGACATGGGACAGCCCCAGCATTTT.